A single sample gave rise to the 28 T cell receptor beta chains below, sequenced in a study of OX40 agonist ivuxolimab in advanced cancers. Some clones are missing from TCRdb's copy, which holds only in-frame ones; the method was immunoSEQ multiplex PCR. The repertoire holds 10,000 to 13,000 clones, with around 72% as singletons. The material sequenced was CD4+ or CD8+ T cells sorted from blood, taken in a trial of the OX40 agonist ivuxolimab. The receptors were sampled from an adult with an advanced solid tumor such as melanoma, head and neck, liver or kidney cancer.

The V call is TRBV7-9, the J call TRBJ2-1; the match to TRBD2 covers 12 bases. Germline V gene data show CDR1 as SEHNR and CDR2 as FQNEAQ (reference sequence). CDR3 size: 16 residues. V shed 3 bases, J shed 5 bases, and the junction held 5 bases outside the gene matches. CDR3 residues: CASSFGLAGLNNEQFF. The DNA of the CDR3 is TGTGCCAGCAGCTTTGGACTAGCGGGGTTAAACAATGAGCAGTTCTTC.

The J gene is TRBJ2-1, the V gene TRBV6-4; TRBD2 matches 14 bases. The CDR3 runs 15 residues. Germline values: CDR1 MRHNA, CDR2 SNTAGT. The V and J ends lost 5 bases and 8 bases, in that order; junction bases with no gene match: 5. The CDR3 DNA sequence: TGTGCCAGCAGTACCGGGACTAGCGGGAGCGATGAGCAGTTCTTC. This codes for CASSTGTSGSDEQFF.

V is TRBV18 and J is TRBJ1-2, with unresolved D. The CDR3 contains 16 residues. The V end lost 2 bases, the J end lost 6 bases, and 19 bases lay between the germline ends. CDR1 is KGHSH and CDR2 is LQKENI in the germline V gene. The CDR3 protein is CASSPEDDGGLNGYTF. The CDR3, as DNA: TGTGCCAGCTCACCAGAGGACGACGGAGGACTTAATGGCTACACCTTC.

This clone was found a few times. This chain links TRBV5-1 with TRBJ1-2, with D possibly TRBD1 on 5 matching bases. Trimming shortened V by 0 bases and J by 0 bases, and 9 bases separated the two germline ends. CDR3 length: 15 residues. Germline CDR1 and CDR2: SGHRS and YFSETQ. In DNA form, the CDR3 reads TGCGCCAGCAGCTTGGAGTGGGGCTCTAACTATGGCTACACCTTC. Protein: CASSLEWGSNYGYTF.

The rearrangement joins TRBV11-1 to TRBJ1-2; D gene ambiguous. CDR3 length: 14 amino acids. V was cut by 2 bases and J by 6 bases, with 13 bases left in between. Germline V gene data show CDR1 as SGHAT and CDR2 as FQDESV (reference sequence). As DNA, the CDR3 is TGTGCCAGCAGCTTAAGTAACAGTGCGGATGGCTACACCTTC. It encodes CASSLSNSADGYTF. Based on the CDR3 plus reference TRBV11-1 and TRBJ1-2, the full variable domain is EAEVAQSPRYKITEKSQAVAFWCDPISGHATLYWYRQILGQGPELLVQFQDESVVDDSQLPKDRFSAERLKGVDSTLKIQPAELGDSAMYLCASSLSNSADGYTFGSGTRLTVV.

The chain is built from TRBV9 and TRBJ2-7, with 8 nucleotides matching TRBD1. In germline, CDR1 is SGDLS, CDR2 YYNGEE. The CDR3 has 16 residues. Losses at the gene ends were 7 bases for V and 2 bases for J; bases not matched to a gene: 14. The CDR3 coding sequence is TGTGCCAGCGCTACTTCCTCCCAGACAGGGGCCTACGAGCAGTACTTC. It yields the protein CASATSSQTGAYEQYF.

This clone was observed a single time. This rearrangement joins TRBV27 to TRBJ2-7; 10 bases match TRBD1. CDR3 size: 15 residues. J lost 3 bases, V lost 2 bases, and 4 bases had no gene match. The V gene's germline CDR1 is MNHEY and CDR2 SMNVEV (reference sequence). The chain's CDR3 is CASSLGTGENYEQYF. DNA of the CDR3: TGTGCCAGCAGTTTAGGGACAGGGGAAAACTACGAGCAGTACTTC.

This clone occurred a few times. The V call is TRBV6-1, the J call TRBJ1-1; TRBD1 matches 9 bases. The CDR3 totals 15 residues. Per germline, CDR1 MNHNS and CDR2 SASEGT. V lost 3 bases and J lost 4; bases outside the gene matches: 6. CDR3 loop: CASSDRQGGPTEAFF. Written as DNA, the CDR3 is TGTGCCAGCAGTGACCGACAGGGGGGACCCACTGAAGCTTTCTTT.

The chain recombines TRBV4-1 with TRBJ2-3, with a possible D match to TRBD2 (5 bases). The CDR3 loop spans 17 amino acids. V shed 0 bases and J shed 0 bases, with 13 bases lying between them. The germline V gene has CDR1 MGHRA and CDR2 YSYEKL. The CDR3 loop reads CASSQDPGSSSTDTQYF. CDR3 nucleotides: TGCGCCAGCAGCCAAGACCCGGGATCTTCTAGCACAGATACGCAGTATTTT.

The gene calls are TRBV5-1 and TRBJ2-4, with a weak D call TRBD1 (5 bases). This CDR3 spans 12 amino acids. The germline V gene encodes CDR1 SGHRS and CDR2 YFSETQ. V gave up 4 bases and J gave up 8 bases, with 10 bases separating them. Here the CDR3 DNA reads TGCGCCAGCAGCCAGGGCCCGGACATTCAGTACTTC. Amino acids: CASSQGPDIQYF.

This chain connects TRBV7-9 to TRBJ2-5; D might be TRBD1 (6 bases). The CDR3 is made up of 14 amino acids. Germline CDR1 and CDR2: SEHNR and FQNEAQ (reference sequence). Trimming took 4 bases from V and 1 from J, leaving 10 bases between them. In DNA form, the CDR3 reads TGTGCCAGCAGCTCTGTGGACAGCCAAGAGACCCAGTACTTC. Its protein product is CASSSVDSQETQYF.

The rearrangement links TRBV30 to TRBJ2-7, with D tentatively TRBD2 (6 bases). V lost 4 bases, J lost 0 bases, and 13 bases lay in between. The CDR3 has 14 amino acids. CDR1 is GTSNPN, CDR2 SVGIG, per germline (reference sequence). CDR3 loop: CAWMWAGSSYEQYF. The CDR3 DNA reads as TGTGCCTGGATGTGGGCGGGAAGCTCCTACGAGCAGTACTTC.

This rearrangement joins TRBV27 to TRBJ2-3, with D possibly being TRBD1 (6 bases). The germline V gene encodes CDR1 MNHEY and CDR2 SMNVEV (reference sequence). The CDR3 is 14 residues long. Between the trimmed V and J ends, which lost 0 bases and 4 bases, there was a span of 8 bases. CDR3 sequence reads: CASSLSDSSDTQYF. DNA of the CDR3: TGTGCCAGCAGTTTATCGGACAGTTCAGATACGCAGTATTTT.

CDR3 protein: CASSAERGGPGGELFF. In DNA form, the CDR3 reads TGTGCCAGCAGCGCCGAACGGGGGGGCCCGGGCGGGGAGCTGTTTTTT. The V and J genes are TRBV9 and TRBJ2-2; 8 nucleotides align to TRBD2. With 3 bases clipped from V and 7 bases from J, the junction kept 11 bases outside the gene matches. The CDR3 spans 16 residues. Germline loops: CDR1 SGDLS, CDR2 YYNGEE.

The genes are TRBV30 and TRBJ2-7; 8 bases line up with TRBD1. Germline trimming cut 8 bases from V and 2 bases from J; bases unmatched to any gene: 8. The CDR3 has 13 amino acids. Looked up from germline, CDR1 is GTSNPN and CDR2 is SVGIG (reference sequence). The CDR3 here is CAGEPDRAYEQYF. DNA of the CDR3: TGTGCCGGCGAACCGGACAGGGCCTACGAGCAGTACTTC. The entire variable domain, with the rest obtained from reference TRBV30 and TRBJ2-7, is as follows: SQTIHQWPATLVQPVGSPLSLECTVEGTSNPNLYWYRQAAGRGLQLLFYSVGIGQISSEVPQNLSASRPQDRQFILSSKKLLLSDSGFYLCAGEPDRAYEQYFGPGTRLTVT.

The table lists this clone with a few counts. V gene TRBV29-1 combines with J gene TRBJ1-2; D gene uncertain. V was cut by 1 base and J by 5 bases, with 11 bases left in between. The V gene's germline CDR1 is SQVTM and CDR2 ANQGSEA. There are 13 residues in the CDR3. CDR3 amino acids: CSVEGGSIYGYTF. The CDR3 bases are TGCAGCGTTGAAGGGGGATCGATATATGGCTACACCTTC. Full variable domain (outside the CDR3, taken from reference TRBV29-1 and TRBJ1-2): SAVISQKPSRDICQRGTSLTIQCQVDSQVTMMFWYRQQPGQSLTLIATANQGSEATYESGFVIDKFPISRPNLTFSTLTVSNMSPEDSSIYLCSVEGGSIYGYTFGSGTRLTVV.

The chain recombines TRBV11-2 with TRBJ1-2; the match to TRBD1 covers 9 bases. The CDR3 is 13 residues long. Germline CDR1 SGHAT, CDR2 FQNNGV. The V segment lost 5 bases and the J segment 8 bases; nucleotides outside the gene matches: 6. The DNA for the CDR3 is TGTGCCAGCAGCCACGGGACAGGGTACGGCTACACCTTC. Amino acids: CASSHGTGYGYTF.

This sequence joins TRBV5-1 and TRBJ2-7; TRBD2 agrees at 10 bases. This CDR3 is 15 amino acids long. Germline loops: CDR1 SGHRS, CDR2 YFSETQ. V was pared by 3 bases and J by 2 bases, with 5 bases of the junction left unmatched. The CDR3 reads CASSWTSGSTYEQYF. The CDR3 DNA follows: TGCGCCAGCAGCTGGACTAGCGGTTCAACCTACGAGCAGTACTTC.

The CDR3 nucleotides are TGTGCCAGCAGTTTAGGGCCAACGGGACTAGCGGGAGGGAAAACCTACGAGCAGTACTTC. Its translation is CASSLGPTGLAGGKTYEQYF. V usage is TRBV27 and J usage is TRBJ2-7, with 16 positions matching TRBD2. The V segment lost 2 bases and the J segment 2 bases; nucleotides outside the gene matches: 12. The CDR3 contains 20 residues. Germline V gene sequence: CDR1 MNHEY, CDR2 SMNVEV (reference sequence).

This clone was seen more than once but under ten times. The V gene is TRBV6-1, the J gene TRBJ2-1, with 11 bases matching TRBD2. V was clipped by 5 bases and J by 4 bases; unmatched bases: 4. The CDR3 is 15 amino acids. The germline gives CDR1 MNHNS, CDR2 SASEGT. DNA for the CDR3: TGTGCCAGCAGTAATAGCGGGGGGGAGTACAATGAGCAGTTCTTC. Translation gives CASSNSGGEYNEQFF.

The chain recombines TRBV5-4 with TRBJ1-2; TRBD1 might be the D (6 bases). Germline-derived CDR1 and CDR2 are SGHNT and YYREEE (reference sequence). The CDR3 length is 13 residues. V lost 0 bases and J 4 bases, leaving 7 bases between the germline ends. CDR3 coding DNA: TGTGCCAGCAGCTTGGACAGGGTCTATGGCTACACCTTC. Protein sequence: CASSLDRVYGYTF.

This clone came up once. V usage is TRBV11-2 and J usage is TRBJ2-7; perhaps TRBD2 as D (5 bases). This CDR3 is 16 amino acids long. V was clipped by 1 base and J by 2 bases, with 15 bases between them. CDR1 and CDR2 from the germline V gene are SGHAT and FQNNGV. CDR3 DNA: TGTGCCAGCAGCTTAGGAATACCGGGGATGGCCTACGAGCAGTACTTC. Translated, it gives CASSLGIPGMAYEQYF.

CDR3 bases: TGTGCCAGCAGCTTGGGGGAAACCTACAATGAGCAGTTCTTC. Translating it yields CASSLGETYNEQFF. This rearrangement joins TRBV5-6 to TRBJ2-1; no firm D call. The CDR3 consists of 14 residues. Trimming shortened V by 0 bases and J by 2 bases, and 6 bases separated the two germline ends. Germline V gene lookup returns CDR1 SGHDT and CDR2 YYEEEE.

The chain uses TRBV5-1 and TRBJ2-3, with TRBD1 identical over 8 bases. Looked up from germline, CDR1 is SGHRS and CDR2 is YFSETQ. This CDR3 region has 16 residues. V was clipped by 2 bases and J by 1 base; unmatched bases: 6. The CDR3 DNA follows: TGCGCCAGCAGCTTCCATTGGGACAGGCGCACAGATACGCAGTATTTT. Translation: CASSFHWDRRTDTQYF.

This clone has just one count. This chain uses TRBV5-1 with TRBJ1-2, with D possibly matching TRBD1 (6 bases). The CDR3 loop spans 14 amino acids. Germline CDR1 SGHRS, CDR2 YFSETQ. Deletions cut 1 base from V and 5 bases from J, with 12 bases between. This CDR3 is CASSLSSGDYGYTF. In DNA form, the CDR3 reads TGCGCCAGCAGCTTGTCCTCAGGGGATTATGGCTACACCTTC.

This sequence joins TRBV19 and TRBJ2-3, with 7 bases aligning to TRBD1. This CDR3 comprises 13 residues. Germline V gives CDR1 LNHDA, CDR2 SQIVND (reference sequence). V dropped 10 bases and J dropped 6; count of bases not matched to a gene: 10. The CDR3 DNA reads as TGTGCCACTAGGGGGCACGCGGGCGATACGCAGTATTTT. It is translated as CATRGHAGDTQYF.

The chain is built from TRBV5-1 and TRBJ2-5; D call uncertain. The V gene's germline CDR1 is SGHRS and CDR2 YFSETQ. V lost 0 bases, J lost 1 base, and 13 bases lay in between. CDR3 length: 16 residues. Here the CDR3 reads CASSLAPKGPQETQYF. CDR3 bases: TGCGCCAGCAGCTTGGCCCCGAAGGGCCCCCAAGAGACCCAGTACTTC.

J is TRBJ2-5 and V is TRBV5-1; D perhaps matches TRBD2 (6 bases). The length of the CDR3 is 17 residues. CDR1 SGHRS and CDR2 YFSETQ come from the germline V gene. Trimming took 6 bases from V and 3 from J, leaving 24 bases between them. The CDR3 protein is CASTPTPGLPAKETQYF. As DNA, the CDR3 is TGCGCCAGCACCCCGACACCGGGACTTCCGGCAAAAGAGACCCAGTACTTC.